This entry lists 20 T cell receptor beta chains sequenced from one sample in a study of cytomegalovirus exposure and HLA in healthy donors. The PCR ran on 60 Vbeta and 13 Jbeta primers. Here immunoSEQ multiplex PCR was the method, and the copy in TCRdb shows in-frame clones only, minus some. The profile covers approximately 100,000 clones, with approximately 80% appearing a single time and approximately 5.1% taken by the ten largest. The source material was PBMCs. Source of these receptors: a female donor in good health and CMV-seropositive.

A few counts support this clone. V is TRBV5-1 and J is TRBJ2-2; D is undetermined. This CDR3 contains 13 residues. Germline CDR1 SGHRS, CDR2 YFSETQ. V was shortened by 0 bases and J by 6 bases, with 6 bases between the two germline ends. This chain's CDR3 is CASSLEWPGELFF. CDR3 sequence (DNA): TGCGCCAGCAGCTTGGAGTGGCCCGGGGAGCTGTTTTTT.

Only a few counts were recorded for this clone. This chain links TRBV28 with TRBJ1-4; a weak D match, TRBD1 (6 bases). Germline loops: CDR1 MDHEN, CDR2 SYDVKM. Trimming left V 4 bases short and J 13 bases short, with 22 bases between. CDR3 length: 15 amino acids. The CDR3 DNA follows: TGTGCCAGCAGTTCAGGGGCAGTGGGAATGAAAAGACTGTTTTTT. Amino acid sequence: CASSSGAVGMKRLFF.

This chain links TRBV27 with TRBJ2-2; 7 nucleotides match TRBD1. The CDR3 consists of 14 residues. Germline V gene lookup returns CDR1 MNHEY and CDR2 SMNVEV (reference sequence). Unmatched junction bases numbered 6, after V lost 4 bases and J lost 7 bases. CDR3 region: CASSSQGRIGELFF. The DNA for the CDR3 is TGTGCCAGCAGTTCACAGGGGCGGATCGGGGAGCTGTTTTTT.

This chain uses TRBV12-5 with TRBJ1-1, with D hard to call. The length of the CDR3 is 13 residues. The V and J ends lost 3 bases and 4 bases respectively, with 9 bases between them. Germline V gives CDR1 LGHNT, CDR2 FRNRAP. The DNA of the CDR3 is TGTGCTAGTGGTTTTGATCCCGGCACTGAAGCTTTCTTT. Its protein is CASGFDPGTEAFF.

The rearrangement links TRBV5-1 to TRBJ1-2; 8 bases match TRBD1. The CDR3 spans 15 residues. V trimming: 3 bases; J trimming: 6 bases; junction bases outside the gene matches: 10. Germline CDR1 and CDR2: SGHRS and YFSETQ. In DNA form, the CDR3 reads TGCGCCAGCAGCTCCCGACAGGGGAGTCTCGATGGCTACACCTTC. Translated, it gives CASSSRQGSLDGYTF. Full variable domain (missing parts from reference TRBV5-1 and TRBJ1-2): KAGVTQTPRYLIKTRGQQVTLSCSPISGHRSVSWYQQTPGQGLQFLFEYFSETQRNKGNFPGRFSGRQFSNSRSEMNVSTLELGDSALYLCASSSRQGSLDGYTFGSGTRLTVV.

This rearrangement joins TRBV18 to TRBJ2-5; perhaps TRBD2 as D (6 bases). In germline, CDR1 is KGHSH, CDR2 LQKENI. The CDR3 extends over 14 amino acids. Trimming took off 6 bases at V and 0 bases at J, with 11 bases between the two ends. The CDR3 DNA reads as TGTGCCAGCTCCCTCGGGAGAGACCAAGAGACCCAGTACTTC. Protein sequence: CASSLGRDQETQYF.

The V call is TRBV5-1, the J call TRBJ2-1, with TRBD2 matching 8 bases. This CDR3 is 15 amino acids long. J lost 6 bases, V lost 0 bases, and 5 bases had no gene match. Germline V CDR1 and CDR2: SGHRS, YFSETQ. The CDR3 region is CASSLAGLGGNEQFF. The CDR3 DNA sequence: TGCGCCAGCAGCTTGGCGGGACTAGGAGGCAATGAGCAGTTCTTC. Full variable domain (missing parts from reference TRBV5-1 and TRBJ2-1): KAGVTQTPRYLIKTRGQQVTLSCSPISGHRSVSWYQQTPGQGLQFLFEYFSETQRNKGNFPGRFSGRQFSNSRSEMNVSTLELGDSALYLCASSLAGLGGNEQFFGPGTRLTVL.

The chain couples TRBV7-2 to TRBJ2-1; TRBD2 matches at 16 bases. The junction had 7 bases not matched to a gene; V was cut back by 3 bases and J by 8 bases. From germline, CDR1 is SGHTA and CDR2 FQGNSA. The CDR3 covers 17 residues. CDR3 loop: CASSFPGLAGGRDEQFF. The CDR3, as DNA: TGTGCCAGCAGCTTTCCGGGACTAGCGGGGGGGCGTGATGAGCAGTTCTTC.

The chain combines TRBV4-1 with TRBJ2-3, with a weak D call TRBD2 (5 bases). This CDR3 has 15 amino acids. Germline V gene data show CDR1 as MGHRA and CDR2 as YSYEKL. The ends were cut back, 9 bases at V and 0 bases at J, with 16 bases in the middle. CDR3 loop: CASTPGRVSTDTQYF. The CDR3 region has the DNA TGCGCCAGTACTCCTGGGCGGGTTAGCACAGATACGCAGTATTTT.

Concerning this clone: One end of the junction is discordant with germline, which a read error may explain. This chain links TRBV7-7 with TRBJ2-1; 7 nucleotides line up with TRBD1. This CDR3 has 16 residues. CDR1 and CDR2 (germline): SSHAT, FNYEAQ (reference sequence). CDR3 DNA: TGTGCTAGCAGCCTCAAACAGGGGTGGCCCTACAATGAGCAGTTCTTC. It encodes CASSLKQGWPYNEQFF.

This clone was counted a few times. V and J are TRBV27 and TRBJ1-1; 11 bases agree with TRBD1. The CDR3 has 16 amino acids. Germline lookup yields CDR1 MNHEY and CDR2 SMNVEV (reference sequence). After removal of 6 bases from V and 1 base from J, the junction contained 7 bases not matched to a gene. This chain's CDR3 is CASRGGTGGANTEAFF. The CDR3 region has the DNA TGTGCCAGCAGGGGAGGGACAGGGGGTGCGAACACTGAAGCTTTCTTT.

The chain has TRBV19 and TRBJ2-5; D is undetermined. Germline CDR1 LNHDA, CDR2 SQIVND (reference sequence). The V and J ends lost 3 bases and 7 bases respectively, with 15 bases between them. The CDR3 is made up of 14 amino acids. The CDR3 is CASSMAGPERTQYF. DNA for the CDR3: TGTGCCAGTAGTATGGCTGGTCCGGAGAGGACCCAGTACTTC.

The chain links TRBV27 to TRBJ2-4; maybe TRBD1 (6 bases). V lost 4 bases and J lost 7, with 17 bases in between. The CDR3 spans 15 residues. CDR1 and CDR2 from the germline V gene are MNHEY and SMNVEV (reference sequence). The CDR3 sequence is CASSSGDTFPNIQYF. Written as DNA, the CDR3 is TGTGCCAGCAGTTCCGGGGACACGTTCCCTAACATTCAGTACTTC.

The J gene is TRBJ2-7, the V gene TRBV5-1; D remains ambiguous. CDR1 is SGHRS and CDR2 is YFSETQ in the germline V gene. V lost 4 bases and J 6 bases, leaving 11 bases between the germline ends. The CDR3 spans 12 residues. The CDR3 coding sequence is TGCGCCAGCAGCGGTGAGCGTCTCGAGCAGTACTTC. This translates into CASSGERLEQYF. Filled out from reference TRBV5-1 and TRBJ2-7, the complete variable domain reads KAGVTQTPRYLIKTRGQQVTLSCSPISGHRSVSWYQQTPGQGLQFLFEYFSETQRNKGNFPGRFSGRQFSNSRSEMNVSTLELGDSALYLCASSGERLEQYFGPGTRLTVT.

The J gene is TRBJ1-1, the V gene TRBV5-1, with no clear D. CDR1 is SGHRS, CDR2 YFSETQ, per germline. With 3 bases removed from V and 3 bases from J, the gap between germline ends came to 9 bases. The CDR3 loop spans 13 amino acids. The CDR3 spells CASSSPSHTEAFF. The CDR3 nucleotides read TGCGCCAGCAGCTCCCCCAGTCACACTGAAGCTTTCTTT.

The rearrangement joins TRBV6-4 to TRBJ2-7, with TRBD1 matching over 9 bases. The CDR3 runs 15 residues. Germline V gives CDR1 MRHNA, CDR2 SNTAGT. Trimming cost V 6 bases and J 2 bases; bases outside gene matches: 8. In nucleotides, the CDR3 is TGTGCCAGCAGGGAAAGCGGGACAGGGCCCTACGAGCAGTACTTC. Protein product: CASRESGTGPYEQYF.

The chain combines TRBV9 with TRBJ2-3; perhaps TRBD2 as D (7 bases). This CDR3 contains 16 residues. Germline CDR1 is SGDLS and CDR2 is YYNGEE. Trimming removed 2 bases at V and 2 bases at J, with 15 bases between. This CDR3 reads CASSVGGLEDTDTQYF. The CDR3 DNA is TGTGCCAGCAGCGTGGGGGGGCTGGAAGACACAGATACGCAGTATTTT.

This clone was found a few times. The chain carries TRBV18 and TRBJ2-1; 12 nucleotides agree with TRBD1. The CDR3 totals 15 residues. Germline lookup yields CDR1 KGHSH and CDR2 LQKENI. Trimming cost V 4 bases and J 8 bases; bases outside gene matches: 6. The CDR3 region is CASSQPGQGAYEQFF. CDR3 coding DNA: TGTGCCAGCTCACAACCGGGACAGGGGGCCTATGAGCAGTTCTTC.

V gene TRBV2 combines with J gene TRBJ2-4; perhaps TRBD2 as D (5 bases). V lost 6 bases, J lost 3 bases, and 12 bases lay in between. Germline lookup yields CDR1 SNHLY and CDR2 FYNNEI. The CDR3 is 14 amino acids. This CDR3 is CASRGDEGKNIQYF. The CDR3 DNA follows: TGTGCCAGCAGGGGAGACGAGGGCAAAAACATTCAGTACTTC.

The gene calls are TRBV11-2 and TRBJ2-7; 11 nucleotides line up with TRBD1. In germline, CDR1 is SGHAT, CDR2 FQNNGV. The CDR3 spans 18 residues. J was trimmed by 4 bases and V by 1 base; bases with no gene match: 12. In DNA, the CDR3 is TGTGCCAGCAGCTTAGTCCTACCGCGGACAGGGGGCTGGTACGAGCAGTACTTC. It encodes CASSLVLPRTGGWYEQYF.